A selection of T cell receptor beta chains follows, all from one sample in a study of shared clonotypes between healthy human individuals. Profiling relied on immunoSEQ multiplex PCR, and the TCRdb table lists in-frame clones only, not all of them. This sample yields about 960,000 clones, of which 70% to 85% are seen a single time; roughly 1.5% belongs to the top ten. Sequenced: memory CD4+ T cells sorted from blood. Receptor source: a man aged 18 to 29 in good health. Both conserved end residues are part of each CDR3.

J | V | CDR3
TRBJ1-6 | TRBV30 | CAWSGGAPLHF
TRBJ1-1 | TRBV9 | CASSVAINTEAFF
TRBJ1-5 | TRBV28 | CASSSLDWNSNQPQHF
TRBJ1-3 | TRBV18 | CASSPAANSGNTIYF
TRBJ2-5 | TRBV5-1 | CASSPQPDRTEETQYF
TRBJ1-4 | TRBV27 | CASPRPGDATNEKLFF
TRBJ1-1 | TRBV5-6 | CASSFDKGMNTEAFF
TRBJ2-5 | TRBV6-5 | CASSYSGGRLETQYF
TRBJ2-2 | TRBV28 | CASSSPSRGHTGELFF
TRBJ1-2 | TRBV6-6 | CASREPGGQGYGYTF
TRBJ2-3 | TRBV14 | CASSQERKGDTQYF
TRBJ2-3 | TRBV2 | CASSTRTTSTDTQYF
TRBJ2-7 | TRBV29-1 | CSVEPGPNFYEQYF
TRBJ2-1 | TRBV4-3 | CASSQGGLSDNEQFF
TRBJ2-2 | TRBV7-9 | CASSPSPSGELFF
TRBJ1-1 | TRBV18 | CASSPTVNRNFEAFF
TRBJ2-5 | TRBV30 | CAWSYRGGRETQYF